A selection of T cell receptor beta chains follows, all from one sample in a study of blood T cells in healthy people across ages. TCRdb reprocessed the 5' RACE reads with MiXCR, giving one entry per CDR3 protein. The sample lists around 970,000 distinct CDR3 sequences; just over 50% were seen once. Sample: blood. The receptors here all came from a woman in her fifties or sixties in good health. Each CDR3 is given with its conserved first and last residue. The order of the fields is clone size, D gene, J gene, V gene, CDR3 protein, CDR3 DNA. The D gene is left open where the match is weak. Size is stated for part of the rows, as once, few or many counts, or as a class when the clone is expanded.

size: NA
D: NA
J: TRBJ2-7
V: TRBV18
CDR3: CASSPQGVYEQYF
DNA: TGCGCCAGCTCACCACAGGGAGTCTACGAGCAGTACTTC

size: once
D: TRBD2
J: TRBJ2-1
V: TRBV2
CDR3: CASNELAGSSYNEQFF
DNA: TGTGCCAGCAACGAACTAGCGGGAAGCTCCTACAATGAGCAGTTCTTC

size: NA
D: NA
J: TRBJ1-2
V: TRBV29-1
CDR3: CSVTGTSNYGYTF
DNA: TGCAGCGTTACAGGGACGAGTAACTATGGCTACACCTTC

size: many
D: TRBD2
J: TRBJ2-2
V: TRBV10-3
CDR3: CAISERLATGELFF
DNA: TGTGCCATCAGTGAGAGACTAGCGACCGGGGAGCTGTTTTTT

size: NA
D: NA
J: TRBJ1-5
V: TRBV18
CDR3: CASSPPGTGNQPQHF
DNA: TGTGCCAGCTCACCACCTGGGACGGGCAATCAGCCCCAGCATTTT

size: few
D: NA
J: TRBJ2-5
V: TRBV15
CDR3: CATSRSPGQTQETQYF
DNA: TGTGCCACCAGCAGATCCCCCGGACAGACCCAAGAGACCCAGTACTTC

size: NA
D: NA
J: TRBJ2-6
V: TRBV28
CDR3: CASGQKSSGANVPTF
DNA: TGTGCCAGCGGACAGAAAAGCTCTGGGGCCAACGTCCCGACTTTC

size: NA
D: TRBD2
J: TRBJ2-7
V: TRBV15
CDR3: CATSKGLVYEQYF
DNA: TGTGCCACCAGCAAGGGACTAGTTTACGAGCAGTACTTC

size: NA
D: NA
J: TRBJ1-6
V: TRBV30
CDR3: CACTVNYNSPLHF
DNA: TGTGCCTGCACAGTGAACTATAATTCACCCCTCCACTTT

size: NA
D: TRBD1
J: TRBJ2-6
V: TRBV16
CDR3: CASSQVVQGLATGANVLTF
DNA: TGTGCCAGCAGCCAAGTTGTACAGGGGCTGGCTACTGGGGCCAACGTCCTGACTTTC

size: once
D: NA
J: TRBJ2-1
V: TRBV5-1
CDR3: CASSLGDHNEQFF
DNA: TGCGCCAGCAGCTTGGGGGATCACAATGAGCAGTTCTTC

size: NA
D: NA
J: TRBJ2-3
V: TRBV21-1
CDR3: CASSKGGPPYTDTQYF
DNA: TGTGCCAGCAGCAAAGGTGGGCCACCCTACACAGATACGCAGTATTTT

size: NA
D: TRBD2
J: TRBJ2-7
V: TRBV25-1
CDR3: CASSRSGASYEQYF
DNA: TGTGCCAGCAGTCGCAGCGGGGCGTCCTACGAGCAGTACTTC